This entry describes one TCR beta chain. The data were obtained in a study of blood T cell repertoires in COVID-19. Overall study: Collection of acute and convalescent COVID-19 samples took place in the United States, Italy and Spain. In each case, the material was cDNA or gDNA derived from T cells, B-cell-depleted T cells, or PBMCs.

Original analysis: Reference gene primer amplification yielded estimated nucleated cell counts. Libraries were prepared by immunoSEQ multiplex PCR; TCRdb keeps only in-frame clonotypes and omits some of them. V and J calls and clone size are given by that table; D and trimming were obtained from the DNA. The sample has about 200,000 clones, about nine tenths seen once; the top ten hold 0.6% to 1%. The TCR was taken from a woman between 65 and 79 years old with acute or convalescent COVID-19. Sequences were obtained from peripheral blood.

In DNA form, the CDR3 reads TGTGCCAGCAGCCCTCATGGGGCACTCGGGAGGTTTGACAAAAACATTCAGTACTTC. Translated: CASSPHGALGRFDKNIQYF. This rearrangement joins TRBV21-1 to TRBJ2-4; the DNA was not used to check the table's D call, TRBD2. TRBV21-1 corresponds to a pseudogene. The CDR3 consists of 19 residues.